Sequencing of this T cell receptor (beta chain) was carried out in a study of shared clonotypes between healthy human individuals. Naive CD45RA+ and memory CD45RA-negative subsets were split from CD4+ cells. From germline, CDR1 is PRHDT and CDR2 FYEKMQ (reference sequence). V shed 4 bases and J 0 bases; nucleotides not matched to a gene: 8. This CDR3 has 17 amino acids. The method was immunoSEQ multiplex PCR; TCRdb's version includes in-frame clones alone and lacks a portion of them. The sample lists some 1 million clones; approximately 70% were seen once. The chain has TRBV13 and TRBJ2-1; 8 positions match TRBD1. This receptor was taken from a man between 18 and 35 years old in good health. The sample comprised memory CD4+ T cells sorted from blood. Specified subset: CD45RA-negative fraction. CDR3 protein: CASSSRQGITSYNEQFF. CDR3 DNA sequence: TGTGCCAGCAGCTCACGACAGGGGATTACCTCCTACAATGAGCAGTTCTTC. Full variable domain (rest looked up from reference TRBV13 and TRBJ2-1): AAGVIQSPRHLIKEKRETATLKCYPIPRHDTVYWYQQGPGQDPQFLISFYEKMQSDKGSIPDRFSAQQFSDYHSELNMSSLELGDSALYFCASSSRQGITSYNEQFFGPGTRLTVL.